These T cell receptor beta chains were read from a single sample in a study of T cells in Graves' hyperthyroidism and ophthalmopathy. TCRdb reanalysed the multiplex PCR reads using MiXCR and keeps one entry per CDR3 protein. This table holds roughly 360,000 distinct CDR3 sequences, roughly 13% found once. The sequenced sample consisted of blood. These receptor sequences come from a man aged 30 to 39 with Graves' hyperthyroidism that later progressed to Graves' ophthalmopathy. The CDR3 runs from the conserved cysteine through the conserved F or W. The D gene is left open where the match is weak. The listing skips clone size in some rows; elsewhere it reads once, few, many or a size class.

clone size	D gene	V gene	J gene	CDR3 DNA	CDR3 protein
few	TRBD1	TRBV6-1	TRBJ1-2	TGTGCCAGCAGAGGCCCCCGGGACAGGGGGCGAGGTAACTATGGCTACACCTTC	CASRGPRDRGRGNYGYTF
-	TRBD2	TRBV24-1	TRBJ2-7	TGTGCCACCAGTTGGAGGGAGGGCGAGCAGTACTTC	CATSWREGEQYF
few	-	TRBV7-9	TRBJ1-5	TGTGCCAGCAGCCAGACAGGACCCCATCAGCCCCAGCATTTT	CASSQTGPHQPQHF
many	-	TRBV19	TRBJ2-3	TGTGCCAGTAGTATAGATCGGACAGCAACCGATGGTACGCAGTATTTT	CASSIDRTATDGTQYF
many	-	TRBV10-3	TRBJ1-4	TGTGCCATCAGTGAGTCCTACGGGGGAGCAACTAATGAAAAACTGTTTTTT	CAISESYGGATNEKLFF
-	-	TRBV5-1	TRBJ1-1	TGCGCCAGCAGCCTTGCAACCCAGCACGGGGCTTTCTTT	CASSLATQHGAFF
-	TRBD1	TRBV28	TRBJ1-2	TGTGCCAGCAGGGACAGGGGAGACTATGGCTACACCTTC	CASRDRGDYGYTF
-	-	TRBV2	TRBJ2-2	TGTGCCAGCGACCGAAACGAGAACACCGGGGAGCTGTTTTTT	CASDRNENTGELFF
-	-	TRBV20-1	TRBJ2-5	TGCAGTGCTAGAGATATCCAGTACTTC	CSARDIQYF
-	TRBD1	TRBV4-1	TRBJ1-5	TGCGCCAGCAGCCAAGGGACAGGGTCGGGACAGTCCCAGCATTTT	CASSQGTGSGQSQHF
-	TRBD2	TRBV7-9	TRBJ2-1	TGTGCCAGCAGCGTACTAGCGGGAGGCGATCAGTTCTTC	CASSVLAGGDQFF
-	-	TRBV11-3	TRBJ2-7	TGTGCCAGCAGAATGCAGGGGACCGCGTACGAGCAGTACTTC	CASRMQGTAYEQYF
many	-	TRBV28	TRBJ1-2	TGTGCCAGCAGCCCCTGGGGGGTGAACTATGGCTACACCTTC	CASSPWGVNYGYTF
many	-	TRBV12-3/TRBV12-4	TRBJ2-1	TGTGCCAGCAGTTTAAAAGGTGGGAATGAGCAGTTCTTC	CASSLKGGNEQFF
-	-	TRBV7-9	TRBJ2-6	TGTGCCAGCAGCCCCTTTCCGGGCTCTGGGGCCAACGTCCTGACTTTC	CASSPFPGSGANVLTF
many	-	TRBV12-3/TRBV12-4	TRBJ2-1	TGTGCCAGCAGTTTAGCGCTCTCCTATAATGAGCAGTTCTTC	CASSLALSYNEQFF
few	-	TRBV10-1	TRBJ2-2	TGCGCCAGCAGTCGATCCACCGGGGAGCTGTTTTTT	CASSRSTGELFF
-	-	TRBV12-3/TRBV12-4	TRBJ1-2	TGTGCCAGCATTCTCGGAACAACTAACTATGGCTACACCTTC	CASILGTTNYGYTF
many	-	TRBV27	TRBJ1-2	TGTGCCAGCAGTGCCTGGGGGGGTGCGGGTGGCTACACCTTC	CASSAWGGAGGYTF
-	-	TRBV20-1	TRBJ2-7	TGCAGTGCTGGGCCTGTCCGGGGGCCACCCTACGAGCAGTACTTC	CSAGPVRGPPYEQYF
few	TRBD1	TRBV20-1	TRBJ2-3	TGCAGTGCTCGGGACAGGGCGCTGGGTTTAGATACGCAGTATTTT	CSARDRALGLDTQYF
-	-	TRBV3-1	TRBJ2-1	TGTGCCAGCAGTCCTGACCGGAGGGAGCAGTTCTTC	CASSPDRREQFF
many	-	TRBV6-2/TRBV6-3	TRBJ1-1	TGTGCCAGCAGTTACTGGGGCCCCCCGAACACTGAAGCTTTCTTT	CASSYWGPPNTEAFF
-	-	TRBV28	TRBJ2-3	TGTGCCAGCAGTCTGCCGACGGAGCTCACAGATACGCAGTATTTT	CASSLPTELTDTQYF
many	-	TRBV20-1	TRBJ1-5	TGCAGTGCCCGGACAGTGATCAATCAGCCCCAGCATTTT	CSARTVINQPQHF
many	-	TRBV28	TRBJ1-2	TGTGCCAGCACCTCACCGGGGGGAGTAGGCTACACCTTC	CASTSPGGVGYTF
many	-	TRBV11-2	TRBJ2-1	TGTGCCAGCAGCTTAGTGCGAGCAGCTGAGCAGTTCTTC	CASSLVRAAEQFF
-	TRBD2	TRBV9	TRBJ2-3	TGTGCCAGCAGCCCTCAGGCTAGCGGGGTTGGCACAGATACGCAGTATTTT	CASSPQASGVGTDTQYF
many	TRBD1	TRBV29-1	TRBJ2-7	TGCAGCGTGCTCGGGACAGGGAACGAGCAGTACTTC	CSVLGTGNEQYF
many	-	TRBV7-9	TRBJ2-7	TGTGCCAGCAGCCGTTCAGGGACGGCCTCCTACGAGCAGTACTTC	CASSRSGTASYEQYF
-	TRBD1	TRBV5-1	TRBJ1-1	TGCGCCAGCAGGCCACAGGGGGACACTGAAGCTTTCTTT	CASRPQGDTEAFF
-	-	TRBV30	TRBJ2-2	TGTGCCTGGAGTGTAATGAGGTCAGGGCGAACCGGGGAGCTGTTTTTT	CAWSVMRSGRTGELFF
few	-	TRBV7-6	TRBJ1-2	TGTGCCAGCAGCCCAGTCGGGACCCAAGACGGCTACACCTTC	CASSPVGTQDGYTF
few	TRBD1	TRBV20-1	TRBJ2-7	TGCAGTGCTAGAGACCGGACAGGGGCCTCCTACGAGCAGTACTTC	CSARDRTGASYEQYF
-	-	TRBV6-1	TRBJ2-2	TGTGCCAGCAGTGAAGGGGGGGCCGGGGAGCTGTTTTTT	CASSEGGAGELFF
few	TRBD1	TRBV6-1	TRBJ2-3	TGTGCCAGCAGCCCGGGACAGGGGAACACAGATACGCAGTATTTT	CASSPGQGNTDTQYF
many	-	TRBV28	TRBJ2-7	TGTGCCAGCAGTTTAAAAAGGCCGCCCTACGAGCAGTACTTC	CASSLKRPPYEQYF
many	-	TRBV10-2	TRBJ1-1	TGCGCCAGCAGTGACCGTAGGGGTCTCGGCACTGAAGCTTTCTTT	CASSDRRGLGTEAFF
-	-	TRBV6-1	TRBJ1-6	TGTGCCAGCAGTGAGGAACAAACCTATAATTCACCCCTCCACTTT	CASSEEQTYNSPLHF
-	-	TRBV20-1	TRBJ2-7	TGCAGTGCTAGCCTACGGGGACGGCCCTACGAGCAGTACTTC	CSASLRGRPYEQYF
few	-	TRBV5-1	TRBJ2-1	TGCGCCAGCAGCCCCCGGGACTCAACAGGATACAATGAGCAGTTCTTC	CASSPRDSTGYNEQFF
once	-	TRBV5-5	TRBJ2-1	TGTGCCAGCAGCTTCGGGGGATTCTTACCTAGCTCCTACAATGAGCAGTTCTTC	CASSFGGFLPSSYNEQFF
many	-	TRBV30	TRBJ1-2	TGTGCCTGGACCACGGGCGGTATGGATGGCTACACCTTC	CAWTTGGMDGYTF
many	TRBD2	TRBV6-2/TRBV6-3	TRBJ2-3	TGTGCCAGCAGTTTCCGGACTAGCGGGGGTCAAAGCACAGATACGCAGTATTTT	CASSFRTSGGQSTDTQYF
-	-	TRBV30	TRBJ2-1	TGTGCCCGGAGTGTACGATCGGGCTACAATGAGCAGTTCTTC	CARSVRSGYNEQFF
many	-	TRBV29-1	TRBJ1-2	TGCAGCGTTGAGGGCCAGGCCTATGGCTACACCTTC	CSVEGQAYGYTF
few	-	TRBV12-3/TRBV12-4	TRBJ2-2	TGTGCCAGCAGTTTAGGTTATTACACCGGGGAGCTGTTTTTT	CASSLGYYTGELFF
few	-	TRBV6-1	TRBJ2-1	TGTGCCAGCAGCAAAAAACCGGGACACCTAAATGAGCAGTTCTTC	CASSKKPGHLNEQFF
few	-	TRBV6-1	TRBJ2-7	TGTGCCAGCAGTGTGGGGGCCTCATGCTACGAGCAGTACTTC	CASSVGASCYEQYF
-	TRBD1	TRBV11-2	TRBJ1-4	TGTGCCAGCAGCCGACCCTCGGGACAGGGAAATGAAAAACTGTTTTTT	CASSRPSGQGNEKLFF
few	TRBD1	TRBV28	TRBJ2-5	TGTGCCAGCAGTTTATGGGACAGGGGGCGGGAGACCCAGTACTTC	CASSLWDRGRETQYF
many	TRBD1	TRBV27	TRBJ2-2	TGTGCCAGCAGTCCCCGAGGGGGCGCATCGAACACCGGGGAGCTGTTTTTT	CASSPRGGASNTGELFF
many	-	TRBV20-1	TRBJ2-7	TGCAGTGCTAGTCCCTTGACAGGCTACGAGCAGTACTTC	CSASPLTGYEQYF
few	-	TRBV10-3	TRBJ1-1	TGTGCCATCAGTGAGGGACTGATGAACACTGAAGCTTTCTTT	CAISEGLMNTEAFF
-	-	TRBV19	TRBJ1-4	TGTGCCAGTAGCCAGCGGACAACTAATGAAAAACTGTTTTTT	CASSQRTTNEKLFF
few	-	TRBV6-1	TRBJ2-7	TGTGCCAGCAGTGAAGCGGTCAGAAGGGGTTACGAGCAGTACTTC	CASSEAVRRGYEQYF
few	-	TRBV29-1	TRBJ2-7	TGCAGCGTTGAAGAGGGGCGTCGGGGCGAGCAGTACTTC	CSVEEGRRGEQYF
many	TRBD1	TRBV12-3/TRBV12-4	TRBJ1-5	TGTGCCAGCAGTTCCCAGACAGGGGCGAACGATCAGCCCCAGCATTTT	CASSSQTGANDQPQHF
many	TRBD1	TRBV3-1	TRBJ1-1	TGTGCCAGCAGCCACCGGGACAGGGCAAGTGAAGCTTTCTTT	CASSHRDRASEAFF